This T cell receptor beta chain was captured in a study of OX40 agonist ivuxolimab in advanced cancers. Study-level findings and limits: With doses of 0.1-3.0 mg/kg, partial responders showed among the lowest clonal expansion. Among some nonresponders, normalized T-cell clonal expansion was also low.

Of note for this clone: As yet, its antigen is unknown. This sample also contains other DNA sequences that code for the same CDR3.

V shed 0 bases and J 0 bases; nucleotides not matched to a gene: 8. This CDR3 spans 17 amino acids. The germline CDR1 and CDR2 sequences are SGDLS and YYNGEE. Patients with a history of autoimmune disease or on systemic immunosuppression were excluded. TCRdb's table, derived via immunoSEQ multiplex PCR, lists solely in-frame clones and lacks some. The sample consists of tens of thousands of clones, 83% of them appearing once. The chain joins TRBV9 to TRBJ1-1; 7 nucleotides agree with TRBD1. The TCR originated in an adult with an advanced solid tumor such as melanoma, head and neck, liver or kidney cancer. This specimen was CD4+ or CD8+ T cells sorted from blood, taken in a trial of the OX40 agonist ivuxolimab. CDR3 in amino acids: CASSVDPPTGMNTEAFF. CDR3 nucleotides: TGTGCCAGCAGCGTAGACCCCCCGACAGGGATGAACACTGAAGCTTTCTTT.